Sequencing of this T cell receptor beta chain was carried out in a study of T cell repertoires in cytomegalovirus infection. Regarding the study as a whole: Carriers of CMV plus the relevant HLA were identified by cumulative public TCR beta family frequency.

The germline V and J ends were trimmed by 5 bases and 0 bases, with 14 bases remaining between them. The length of the CDR3 is 15 residues. The germline CDR1 and CDR2 sequences are DFQATT and SNEGSKA (reference sequence). TCRdb reprocessed the reads via MiXCR and lists one record per CDR3 protein. The table lists around 450,000 distinct CDR3 sequences, about 11% of them singletons. This clonotype was counted at least ten times. What it recognizes is unknown. The chain recombines TRBV20-1 with TRBJ1-3; TRBD1 might be the D (5 bases). The receptor comes from a human donor in good health (CMV status not recorded). Some clones in this sample may be carry-over from other donors' samples. The sample was PBMCs. The CDR3 bases are TGCAGTGCTGGGGGGTCCTCCCGCTCTGGAAACACCATATATTTT. Translating it yields CSAGGSSRSGNTIYF.